The 20 T cell receptor beta chains below were found in one sample sequenced in a study of blood T cell repertoires in COVID-19. Sequencing was performed with immunoSEQ multiplex PCR; in TCRdb, only in-frame clones are kept and a portion is missing. The sample holds some 150,000 clones, roughly 90% seen once. Sequenced: peripheral blood. These receptor sequences come from a man in his sixties with acute or convalescent COVID-19.

The genes are TRBV12-3 or TRBV12-4 and TRBJ2-7, with D uncertain. Trimming removed 5 bases at V and 1 base at J, with 9 bases between. This CDR3 has 13 amino acids. The CDR3 loop is CASSISTSYEQYF. The CDR3 bases are TGTGCCAGCAGTATCTCTACTTCCTACGAGCAGTACTTC.

This chain joins TRBV5-1 and TRBJ1-1; 9 positions match TRBD1. The CDR3 has 14 amino acids. Losses at the gene ends were 4 bases for V and 4 bases for J; bases not matched to a gene: 5. Looked up from germline, CDR1 is SGHRS and CDR2 is YFSETQ. The CDR3 sequence: CASSKDRGRTEAFF. DNA of the CDR3: TGCGCCAGCAGCAAGGACAGGGGACGCACTGAAGCTTTCTTT.

The gene calls are TRBV29-1 and TRBJ2-4, with D possibly being TRBD2 (6 bases). Trimming left V 6 bases short and J 7 bases short, with 13 bases between. CDR3 length: 12 residues. Germline loops: CDR1 SQVTM, CDR2 ANQGSEA. Here the CDR3 DNA reads TGCAGCGTCTTAGGCGGAGGGAACATTCAGTACTTC. Its translation: CSVLGGGNIQYF.

V usage is TRBV7-9 and J usage is TRBJ2-1, with 11 bases lining up with TRBD2. V trimming: 3 bases; J trimming: 7 bases; junction bases outside the gene matches: 5. CDR1 is SEHNR, CDR2 FQNEAQ, per germline (reference sequence). CDR3 size: 15 residues. Here the CDR3 reads CASSFIAGGWNEQFF. The CDR3, as DNA: TGTGCCAGCAGCTTTATAGCGGGGGGGTGGAATGAGCAGTTCTTC. The full variable domain, completed using reference TRBV7-9 and TRBJ2-1, is DTGVSQNPRHKITKRGQNVTFRCDPISEHNRLYWYRQTLGQGPEFLTYFQNEAQLEKSRLLSDRFSAERPKGSFSTLEIQRTEQGDSAMYLCASSFIAGGWNEQFFGPGTRLTVL.

This chain uses TRBV10-2 with TRBJ1-1, with a possible D match to TRBD1 (6 bases). The CDR3 is 14 residues long. Trimming removed 7 bases from V and 2 bases from J, with 14 bases in between. The V gene's germline CDR1 is WSHSY and CDR2 SAAADI. CDR3 DNA sequence: TGCGCCAGCAAAAGGGGACACAGCAACACTGAAGCTTTCTTT. Protein sequence: CASKRGHSNTEAFF.

This chain joins TRBV5-4 and TRBJ2-2, with 9 bases identical to TRBD1. The CDR3 runs to 14 residues. Germline-derived CDR1 and CDR2 are SGHNT and YYREEE (reference sequence). Germline trimming cut 2 bases from V and 6 bases from J; bases unmatched to any gene: 2. CDR3 sequence reads: CASSFGTGSGELFF. In DNA, the CDR3 is TGTGCCAGCAGCTTCGGGACAGGGTCCGGGGAGCTGTTTTTT.

The chain is built from TRBV7-9 and TRBJ2-2; 12 positions match TRBD2. This CDR3 spans 17 amino acids. V dropped 7 bases and J dropped 6; count of bases not matched to a gene: 12. Germline CDR1 and CDR2: SEHNR and FQNEAQ (reference sequence). In DNA, the CDR3 is TGTGCCAGCACCGCGACTAGCGGGGGCCGAGGGGCCGGGGAGCTGTTTTTT. Its protein product is CASTATSGGRGAGELFF. Complete variable domain (other parts from reference TRBV7-9 and TRBJ2-2): DTGVSQNPRHKITKRGQNVTFRCDPISEHNRLYWYRQTLGQGPEFLTYFQNEAQLEKSRLLSDRFSAERPKGSFSTLEIQRTEQGDSAMYLCASTATSGGRGAGELFFGEGSRLTVL.

The rearrangement links TRBV5-1 to TRBJ2-1, with D maybe TRBD1 (6 bases). CDR3 size: 13 residues. The V gene's germline CDR1 is SGHRS and CDR2 YFSETQ. Trimming pared 0 bases from V and 13 bases from J, leaving 14 bases between. The CDR3 coding sequence is TGCGCCAGCAGCTTGGGACAGGAAGGGGGTCAGTTCTTC. This gives the protein CASSLGQEGGQFF. The whole variable domain, remainder taken from reference TRBV5-1 and TRBJ2-1, is KAGVTQTPRYLIKTRGQQVTLSCSPISGHRSVSWYQQTPGQGLQFLFEYFSETQRNKGNFPGRFSGRQFSNSRSEMNVSTLELGDSALYLCASSLGQEGGQFFGPGTRLTVL.

The chain has TRBV4-2 and TRBJ2-1, with D possibly matching TRBD2 (5 bases). V lost 1 base and J 6 bases, leaving 10 bases between the germline ends. CDR3 length: 14 residues. The V gene's germline CDR1 is LGHNA and CDR2 YNFKEQ. CDR3 loop: CASSQVGAGNEQFF. In nucleotides, the CDR3 is TGTGCCAGCAGCCAAGTGGGAGCTGGCAATGAGCAGTTCTTC.

Only one count was recorded for this clone. The chain carries TRBV15 and TRBJ2-7; a possible D gene is TRBD1 (5 bases). The germline V gene encodes CDR1 LNHNV and CDR2 YYDKDF (reference sequence). The CDR3 contains 16 residues. Trimming shortened V by 0 bases and J by 2 bases, and 14 bases separated the two germline ends. The CDR3 here is CATSRDYQGFTYEQYF. The CDR3 DNA is TGTGCCACCAGCAGAGATTACCAGGGATTCACCTACGAGCAGTACTTC.

The rearrangement links TRBV10-3 to TRBJ1-2; a weak D match, TRBD1 (5 bases). The CDR3 totals 16 residues. Between the trimmed V and J ends, which lost 3 bases and 0 bases, there was a span of 14 bases. The germline V gene has CDR1 ENHRY and CDR2 SYGVKD. The CDR3 here is CAISDPGLFANYGYTF. The CDR3 DNA sequence: TGTGCCATCAGTGATCCGGGACTGTTTGCTAACTATGGCTACACCTTC.

This chain uses TRBV6-5 with TRBJ2-7, with TRBD1 identical over 12 bases. Losses at the gene ends were 7 bases for V and 5 bases for J; bases not matched to a gene: 6. Germline CDR1 reads MNHEY; CDR2 reads SVGAGI. This CDR3 is 14 amino acids long. The CDR3, as DNA: TGTGCCAGCACTCGGGACAGGGGGCGCGACGAGCAGTACTTC. Translated: CASTRDRGRDEQYF.

The V and J genes are TRBV5-1 and TRBJ2-1; TRBD2 agrees at 11 bases. The trim removed 1 base at V and 4 bases at J, leaving 1 base unmatched. CDR3 length: 15 residues. Germline V lookup: CDR1 SGHRS, CDR2 YFSETQ. CDR3 DNA sequence: TGCGCCAGCAGCTTGACTAGCGGGGGTTACAATGAGCAGTTCTTC. It is translated as CASSLTSGGYNEQFF.

This clone was seen just once. The chain recombines TRBV18 with TRBJ1-2, with 8 bases identical to TRBD1. Germline assignment: CDR1 KGHSH and CDR2 LQKENI. The CDR3 extends over 16 amino acids. The V gene end was trimmed by 5 bases and the J gene end by 4 bases; junction bases not matched to a gene: 12. The CDR3 spells CASSGGQELHGYGYTF. The CDR3 coding sequence is TGTGCCAGCTCAGGGGGACAGGAGCTTCACGGCTATGGCTACACCTTC.

The chain joins TRBV3-1 (or the pseudogene TRBV3-2) to TRBJ2-5; possible D gene TRBD1, 5 bases. The CDR3 contains 14 residues. Germline CDR1 LGHDT, CDR2 YNNKEL (reference sequence). V gave up 2 bases and J gave up 10 bases, with 17 bases separating them. The CDR3 DNA is TGTGCCAGCAGCCAAAGGGGTGTGGCGGTGAGCCAGTACTTC. This encodes CASSQRGVAVSQYF.

The chain employs TRBV6-4 and TRBJ2-1; TRBD2 matches at 7 bases. The V and J ends lost 5 bases and 5 bases, in that order; junction bases with no gene match: 9. The CDR3 covers 15 residues. CDR1 and CDR2 from the germline V gene are MRHNA and SNTAGT. CDR3: CASSKILGGNNEQFF. CDR3 coding DNA: TGTGCCAGCAGTAAGATTTTGGGGGGGAACAATGAGCAGTTCTTC.

The genes are TRBV5-1 and TRBJ1-4; 9 bases are a match to TRBD1. Germline V gene lookup returns CDR1 SGHRS and CDR2 YFSETQ. This CDR3 has 17 residues. V was pared by 2 bases and J by 2 bases, with 7 bases of the junction left unmatched. The CDR3 loop is CASSFSGTGSTNEKLFF. In DNA form, the CDR3 reads TGCGCCAGCAGCTTCTCCGGGACAGGGTCCACTAATGAAAAACTGTTTTTT.

The J gene is TRBJ1-5, the V gene TRBV2; D is ambiguous. V dropped 6 bases and J dropped 4 bases, with 10 bases sitting between them. The germline V gene encodes CDR1 SNHLY and CDR2 FYNNEI. There are 13 residues in the CDR3. As DNA, the CDR3 is TGTGCCAGCAGACTAGACGGTAATCAGCCCCAGCATTTT. Translating it yields CASRLDGNQPQHF.

The chain combines TRBV24-1 with TRBJ2-3, with TRBD1 matching 9 bases. V shed 4 bases and J 5 bases; nucleotides not matched to a gene: 6. This CDR3 region has 15 residues. Germline CDR1 and CDR2: KGHDR and SFDVKD. The CDR3 protein is CATSDWDRAVDTQYF. The CDR3 nucleotides read TGTGCCACCAGTGACTGGGACAGGGCGGTAGATACGCAGTATTTT.

The chain combines TRBV5-8 with TRBJ1-6, with a tentative D call TRBD1 (6 bases). The CDR3 sequence is 15 residues long. V was pared by 3 bases and J by 9 bases, with 16 bases between. CDR1 and CDR2 from the germline V gene are SGHTS and YDEGEE. For the CDR3, the DNA is TGTGCCAGCAGCTCTGGACAGAGGGTAGTTTCACCCCTCCACTTT. This encodes CASSSGQRVVSPLHF. Combining the CDR3 with reference TRBV5-8 and TRBJ1-6 gives the whole variable domain EAGVTQSPTHLIKTRGQQATLRCSPISGHTSVYWYQQALGLGLQFLLWYDEGEERNRGNFPPRFSGRQFPNYSSELNVNALELEDSALYLCASSSGQRVVSPLHFGNGTRLTVT.